These 19 T cell receptor beta chains were sequenced from one sample in a study of T cell changes during pregnancy in multiple sclerosis. Generated by immunoSEQ multiplex PCR, the TCRdb table keeps only in-frame clones and is missing some. The sample lists more than 50,000 clones, roughly nine tenths occurring once. The material sequenced was peripheral blood, taken in the first trimester of pregnancy. Every receptor here comes from a female donor with multiple sclerosis, enrolled in a pregnancy study.

The chain links TRBV7-2 to TRBJ1-2, with 8 bases fitting TRBD1. V shed 5 bases and J 1 base; nucleotides not matched to a gene: 6. There are 15 residues in the CDR3. CDR1 SGHTA and CDR2 FQGNSA come from the germline V gene. The CDR3 region has the DNA TGTGCCAGCAGCAAGGACAGGGCGCTTAACTATGGCTACACCTTC. As protein: CASSKDRALNYGYTF. The variable domain in full, completed from reference TRBV7-2 and TRBJ1-2, reads GAGVSQSPSNKVTEKGKDVELRCDPISGHTALYWYRQSLGQGLEFLIYFQGNSAPDKSGLPSDRFSAERTGGSVSTLTIQRTQQEDSAVYLCASSKDRALNYGYTFGSGTRLTVV.

The chain has TRBV19 and TRBJ2-4; 9 bases align to TRBD1. Trimming cost V 6 bases and J 0 bases; bases outside gene matches: 6. This CDR3 contains 16 residues. In germline, CDR1 is LNHDA, CDR2 SQIVND (reference sequence). The CDR3 region is CASRTGGPIAKNIQYF. CDR3 bases: TGTGCCAGTAGGACAGGGGGACCTATAGCCAAAAACATTCAGTACTTC.

This sequence joins TRBV5-6 and TRBJ2-4; tentatively, D is TRBD2 (5 bases). CDR1 and CDR2 from the germline V gene are SGHDT and YYEEEE. The CDR3 covers 18 residues. V was clipped by 0 bases and J by 3 bases, with 19 bases between them. The CDR3 DNA sequence: TGTGCCAGCAGCTTGGGACCCGCCTCCCACCGGGACAAAAACATTCAGTACTTC. It specifies CASSLGPASHRDKNIQYF.

This clone was picked up one time. This chain connects TRBV4-3 to TRBJ2-2; 12 bases match TRBD1. There are 15 residues in the CDR3. Germline lookup yields CDR1 LGHNA and CDR2 YSLEER. V dropped 4 bases and J dropped 7; count of bases not matched to a gene: 4. The CDR3 is CASSPGQGAIGELFF. The CDR3 nucleotides read TGCGCCAGCAGCCCGGGACAGGGGGCGATCGGGGAGCTGTTTTTT.

CDR3 sequence (DNA): TGTGCCAGCAGTCAACAGGGGAGCAATCAGCCCCAGCATTTT. Protein product: CASSQQGSNQPQHF. V and J are TRBV6-5 and TRBJ1-5, with 7 positions matching TRBD1. V was clipped by 5 bases and J by 1 base; unmatched bases: 2. This CDR3 contains 14 residues. The V gene's germline CDR1 is MNHEY and CDR2 SVGAGI.

The rearrangement uses TRBV19 and TRBJ2-3; 9 bases fit TRBD2. The V and J ends lost 4 bases and 3 bases, in that order; junction bases with no gene match: 11. CDR1 and CDR2 (germline): LNHDA, SQIVND (reference sequence). CDR3 size: 17 residues. The CDR3 DNA reads as TGTGCCAGTAGTACCCCCATTAGCGGGAGTTGGACAGATACGCAGTATTTT. Its translation: CASSTPISGSWTDTQYF.

This clone has only one observation. This chain uses TRBV29-1 with TRBJ1-1; possibly TRBD1 for D (6 bases). Germline V gives CDR1 SQVTM, CDR2 ANQGSEA. The V end was cut by 7 bases, the J end by 6 bases, with 18 bases between. The CDR3 spans 13 residues. The CDR3 DNA reads TGCAGCGGGCGCAGGGGAGTTTACGCTGAAGCTTTCTTT. This encodes CSGRRGVYAEAFF.

The chain uses TRBV10-3 and TRBJ1-1, with D possibly being TRBD1 (5 bases). Germline CDR1 reads ENHRY; CDR2 reads SYGVKD. The CDR3 sequence is 13 residues long. V was cut by 4 bases and J by 6 bases, with 12 bases left in between. Written as DNA, the CDR3 is TGTGCCATCAGTGCGCAGGGTTTCGCTGAAGCTTTCTTT. This sequence encodes CAISAQGFAEAFF.

J is TRBJ2-7 and V is TRBV19; 8 positions match TRBD1. The germline V gene encodes CDR1 LNHDA and CDR2 SQIVND (reference sequence). This CDR3 is built from 13 residues. V shed 8 bases and J 4 bases; nucleotides not matched to a gene: 7. This chain's CDR3 is CASGQGLSYEQYF. In nucleotides, the CDR3 is TGTGCCAGTGGACAGGGCCTAAGTTACGAGCAGTACTTC.

The rearrangement uses TRBV7-2 and TRBJ2-1; perhaps TRBD2 as D (5 bases). V lost 2 bases and J 0 bases, leaving 11 bases between the germline ends. Germline CDR1 SGHTA, CDR2 FQGNSA. This CDR3 comprises 16 residues. Here the CDR3 reads CASSLNSGSSYNEQFF. In nucleotides, the CDR3 is TGTGCCAGCAGCTTAAACTCTGGGAGCTCCTACAATGAGCAGTTCTTC.

The CDR3 DNA follows: TGCGCCAGCAGCCAAGGCCTAGAGCTCAATGAGCAGTTCTTC. Its translation: CASSQGLELNEQFF. The gene calls are TRBV4-3 and TRBJ2-1; D uncertain. V was shortened by 1 base and J by 6 bases, with 10 bases between the two germline ends. Germline V lookup: CDR1 LGHNA, CDR2 YSLEER. CDR3 length: 14 residues.

The chain uses TRBV7-9 and TRBJ2-7; 7 bases map to TRBD1. The V segment lost 1 base and the J segment 2 bases; nucleotides outside the gene matches: 5. Per the germline V gene, CDR1 is SEHNR and CDR2 is FQNEAQ (reference sequence). This CDR3 has 15 residues. The CDR3 loop is CASSLVGTAPYEQYF. CDR3 DNA: TGTGCCAGCAGCTTAGTGGGGACAGCTCCCTACGAGCAGTACTTC. Drawing the rest from reference TRBV7-9 and TRBJ2-7, the complete variable domain is DTGVSQNPRHKITKRGQNVTFRCDPISEHNRLYWYRQTLGQGPEFLTYFQNEAQLEKSRLLSDRFSAERPKGSFSTLEIQRTEQGDSAMYLCASSLVGTAPYEQYFGPGTRLTVT.

The chain employs TRBV9 and TRBJ1-1, with D unresolved. The CDR3 consists of 14 residues. Looked up from germline, CDR1 is SGDLS and CDR2 is YYNGEE. Trimming took off 2 bases at V and 0 bases at J, with 8 bases between the two ends. The CDR3 protein is CASSVSHMNTEAFF. The CDR3 DNA reads TGTGCCAGCAGCGTCTCTCACATGAACACTGAAGCTTTCTTT.

The rearrangement uses TRBV7-3 and TRBJ2-3; D gene uncertain. This CDR3 comprises 12 residues. Trimming removed 4 bases at V and 1 base at J, with 3 bases between. Per the germline V gene, CDR1 is SGHTA and CDR2 is FQGTGA. This CDR3 reads CASSSGTDTQYF. CDR3 coding DNA: TGTGCCAGCAGCTCAGGCACAGATACGCAGTATTTT.

The V call is TRBV29-1, the J call TRBJ1-4; 9 nucleotides match TRBD1. After removal of 1 base from V and 9 bases from J, the junction contained 12 bases not matched to a gene. This CDR3 spans 16 amino acids. Germline values: CDR1 SQVTM, CDR2 ANQGSEA. The CDR3 bases are TGCAGCGTTGAAGGAAGAGAACAGGGGGCTTCCAAAAAACTGTTTTTT. Its translation: CSVEGREQGASKKLFF.

The V gene is TRBV7-6, the J gene TRBJ2-2, with a tentative D call TRBD2 (6 bases). Per the germline V gene, CDR1 is SGHVS and CDR2 is FNYEAQ. V was shortened by 5 bases and J by 4 bases, with 14 bases between the two germline ends. The CDR3 has 15 residues. The CDR3 loop reads CASSVRAGATGELFF. The DNA of the CDR3 is TGTGCCAGCAGCGTCCGAGCGGGTGCCACCGGGGAGCTGTTTTTT.

This clone was recorded once. The rearrangement links TRBV4-2 to TRBJ2-1; 8 bases map to TRBD2. V dropped 0 bases and J dropped 5; count of bases not matched to a gene: 15. Germline V gene sequence: CDR1 LGHNA, CDR2 YNFKEQ. The CDR3 contains 19 residues. The CDR3 loop reads CASSQEDRGGSASNNEQFF. The CDR3 region has the DNA TGTGCCAGCAGCCAAGAGGACCGGGGGGGTTCGGCGAGTAACAATGAGCAGTTCTTC.

The chain couples TRBV4-2 to TRBJ2-1, with 9 nucleotides matching TRBD2. The length of the CDR3 is 16 residues. Trimming removed 0 bases from V and 6 bases from J; junction bases left unmatched: 6. Germline CDR1 reads LGHNA; CDR2 reads YNFKEQ. This CDR3 reads CASSQDEGTSSNEQFF. The CDR3, as DNA: TGTGCCAGCAGCCAAGATGAGGGGACTAGCAGCAATGAGCAGTTCTTC.

The chain has TRBV13 and TRBJ2-2; TRBD1 matches at 9 bases. The V gene's germline CDR1 is PRHDT and CDR2 FYEKMQ (reference sequence). The CDR3 extends over 16 amino acids. V shed 1 base and J 6 bases; nucleotides not matched to a gene: 6. CDR3 sequence: CASSLALDRGAGELFF. The CDR3 DNA reads as TGTGCCAGCAGCTTAGCCCTGGACAGGGGCGCCGGGGAGCTGTTTTTT.